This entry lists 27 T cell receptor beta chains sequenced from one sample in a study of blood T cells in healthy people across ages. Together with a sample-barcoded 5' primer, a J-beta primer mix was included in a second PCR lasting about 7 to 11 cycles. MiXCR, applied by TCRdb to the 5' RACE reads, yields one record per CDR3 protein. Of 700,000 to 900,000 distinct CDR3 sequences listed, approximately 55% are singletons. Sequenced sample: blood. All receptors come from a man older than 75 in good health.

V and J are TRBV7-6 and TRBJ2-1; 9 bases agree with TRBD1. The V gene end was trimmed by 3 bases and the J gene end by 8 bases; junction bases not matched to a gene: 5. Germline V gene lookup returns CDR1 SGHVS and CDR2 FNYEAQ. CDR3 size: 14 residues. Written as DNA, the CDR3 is TGTGCCAGCAGCTTCGGAACAGGGGGCGATGAGCAGTTCTTC. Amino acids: CASSFGTGGDEQFF.

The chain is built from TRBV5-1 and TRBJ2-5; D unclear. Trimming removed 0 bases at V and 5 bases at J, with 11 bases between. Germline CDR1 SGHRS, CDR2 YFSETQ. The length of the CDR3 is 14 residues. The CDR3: CASSLAVPPETQYF. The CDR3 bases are TGCGCCAGCAGCTTGGCCGTCCCCCCGGAGACCCAGTACTTC.

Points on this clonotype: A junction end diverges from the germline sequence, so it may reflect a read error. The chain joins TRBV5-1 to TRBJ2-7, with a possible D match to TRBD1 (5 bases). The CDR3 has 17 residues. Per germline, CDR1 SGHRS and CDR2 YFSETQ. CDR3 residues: CASSLGPGLGGDYGQYF. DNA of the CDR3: TGCGCCAGCAGCTTGGGCCCAGGGCTTGGTGGAGATTACGGGCAGTACTTC. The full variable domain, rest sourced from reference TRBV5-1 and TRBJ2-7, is KAGVTQTPRYLIKTRGQQVTLSCSPISGHRSVSWYQQTPGQGLQFLFEYFSETQRNKGNFPGRFSGRQFSNSRSEMNVSTLELGDSALYLCASSLGPGLGGDYGQYFGPGTRLTVT.

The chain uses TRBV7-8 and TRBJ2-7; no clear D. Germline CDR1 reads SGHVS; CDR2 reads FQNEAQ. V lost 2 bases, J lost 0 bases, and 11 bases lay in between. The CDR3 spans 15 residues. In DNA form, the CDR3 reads TGTGCCAGCAGCTTACGAGCCCCGAGCTCCTACGAGCAGTACTTC. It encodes CASSLRAPSSYEQYF. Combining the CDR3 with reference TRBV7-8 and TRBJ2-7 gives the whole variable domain GAGVSQSPRYKVAKRGQDVALRCDPISGHVSLFWYQQALGQGPEFLTYFQNEAQLDKSGLPSDRFFAERPEGSVSTLKIQRTQQEDSAVYLCASSLRAPSSYEQYFGPGTRLTVT.

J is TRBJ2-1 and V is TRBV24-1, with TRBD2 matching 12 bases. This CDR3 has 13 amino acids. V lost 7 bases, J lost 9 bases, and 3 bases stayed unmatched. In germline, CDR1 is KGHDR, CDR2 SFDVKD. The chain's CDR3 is CATRTSGSREQFF. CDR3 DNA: TGTGCCACCAGGACTAGCGGGAGTCGTGAGCAGTTCTTC.

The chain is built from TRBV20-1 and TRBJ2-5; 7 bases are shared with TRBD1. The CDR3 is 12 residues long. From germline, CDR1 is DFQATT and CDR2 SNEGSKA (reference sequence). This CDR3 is CSYTGDQETQYF. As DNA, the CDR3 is TGCAGCTATACAGGGGACCAAGAGACCCAGTACTTC.

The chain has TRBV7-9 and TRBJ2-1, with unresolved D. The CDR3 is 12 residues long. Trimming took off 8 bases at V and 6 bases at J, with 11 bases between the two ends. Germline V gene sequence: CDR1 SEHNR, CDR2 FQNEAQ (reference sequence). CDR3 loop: CASHSDGNEQFF. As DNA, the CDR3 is TGTGCCAGCCACTCGGATGGCAATGAGCAGTTCTTC.

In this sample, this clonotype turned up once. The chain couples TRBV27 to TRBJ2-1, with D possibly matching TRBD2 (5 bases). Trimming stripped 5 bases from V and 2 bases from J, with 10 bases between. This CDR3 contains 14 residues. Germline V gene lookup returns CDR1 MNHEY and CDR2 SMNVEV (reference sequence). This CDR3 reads CASSIERAYNEQFF. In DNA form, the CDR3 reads TGTGCCAGCAGTATAGAGAGGGCCTACAATGAGCAGTTCTTC.

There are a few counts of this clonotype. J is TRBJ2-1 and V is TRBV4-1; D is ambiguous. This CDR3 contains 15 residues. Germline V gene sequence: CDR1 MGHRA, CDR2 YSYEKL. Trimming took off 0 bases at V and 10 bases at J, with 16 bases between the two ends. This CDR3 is CASSQDGLGPREQFF. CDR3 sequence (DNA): TGCGCCAGCAGCCAAGATGGGCTAGGGCCCCGAGAGCAGTTCTTC.

Written as DNA, the CDR3 is TGCAGCGTTGGACAGGGGCTAAACTATGGCTACACCTTC. Translated, it gives CSVGQGLNYGYTF. The rearrangement uses TRBV29-1 and TRBJ1-2, with 8 bases lining up with TRBD1. V dropped 4 bases and J dropped 2; count of bases not matched to a gene: 3. Germline CDR1 reads SQVTM; CDR2 reads ANQGSEA. The CDR3 loop spans 13 amino acids.

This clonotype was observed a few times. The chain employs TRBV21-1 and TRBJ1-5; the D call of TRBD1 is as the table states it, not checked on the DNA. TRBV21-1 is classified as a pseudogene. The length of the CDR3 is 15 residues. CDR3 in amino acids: CASSKPRQVNQPQHF. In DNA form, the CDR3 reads TGTGCCAGCAGCAAGCCCAGACAGGTAAATCAGCCCCAGCATTTT.

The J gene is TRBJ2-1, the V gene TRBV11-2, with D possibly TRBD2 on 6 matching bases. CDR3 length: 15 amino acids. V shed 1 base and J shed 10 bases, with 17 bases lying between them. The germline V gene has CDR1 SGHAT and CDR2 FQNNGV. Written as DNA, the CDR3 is TGTGCCAGCAGCTTAGCTGCAGGGAGGACCTACGAGCAGTTCTTC. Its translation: CASSLAAGRTYEQFF.

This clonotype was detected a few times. Written as DNA, the CDR3 is TGTGCCAGCAGCTTACAAGTACCTAGCACAGATACGCAGTATTTT. It is translated as CASSLQVPSTDTQYF. The chain combines TRBV7-3 with TRBJ2-3; D not certain. CDR1 and CDR2 (germline): SGHTA, FQGTGA. The CDR3 consists of 15 residues. Between the trimmed V and J ends, which lost 2 bases and 0 bases, there was a span of 9 bases.

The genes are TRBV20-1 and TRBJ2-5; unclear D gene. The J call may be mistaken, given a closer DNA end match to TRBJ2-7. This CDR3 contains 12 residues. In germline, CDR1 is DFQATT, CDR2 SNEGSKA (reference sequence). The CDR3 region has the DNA TGCAGTGCTAGCCCCATAGGCTACGAGCAGTACTTC. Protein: CSASPIGYEQYF.

Here the CDR3 DNA reads TGCAGCGTCGCTGGGACTAGCGGGAGGGACGAGCAGTACTTC. This sequence encodes CSVAGTSGRDEQYF. The J gene is TRBJ2-7, the V gene TRBV29-1; 16 positions agree with TRBD2. After removal of 6 bases from V and 5 bases from J, the junction contained 4 bases not matched to a gene. Germline V gene sequence: CDR1 SQVTM, CDR2 ANQGSEA. The CDR3 is 14 amino acids.

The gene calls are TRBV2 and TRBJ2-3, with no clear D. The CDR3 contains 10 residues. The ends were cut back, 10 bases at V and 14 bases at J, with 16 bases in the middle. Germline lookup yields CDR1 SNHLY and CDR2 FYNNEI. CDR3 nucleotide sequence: TGTGCCATAGCCGGATTTTACGCGTATTTT. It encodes CAIAGFYAYF.

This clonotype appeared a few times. The CDR3 nucleotides are TGCAGCGCCGTGCAGGGGGCAGGTGGCTACACCTTC. Translated: CSAVQGAGGYTF. The rearrangement joins TRBV29-1 to TRBJ1-2; 8 bases fit TRBD1. V lost 7 bases to trimming and J lost 7 bases; unmatched junction nucleotides: 8. The CDR3 spans 12 residues. Germline-derived CDR1 and CDR2 are SQVTM and ANQGSEA.

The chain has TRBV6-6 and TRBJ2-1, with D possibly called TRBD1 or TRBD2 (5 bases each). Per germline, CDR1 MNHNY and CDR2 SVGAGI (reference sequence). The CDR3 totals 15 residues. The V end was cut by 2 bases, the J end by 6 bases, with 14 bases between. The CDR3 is CASSYGGGSGNEQFF. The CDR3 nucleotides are TGTGCCAGCAGTTACGGGGGTGGCTCGGGCAATGAGCAGTTCTTC.

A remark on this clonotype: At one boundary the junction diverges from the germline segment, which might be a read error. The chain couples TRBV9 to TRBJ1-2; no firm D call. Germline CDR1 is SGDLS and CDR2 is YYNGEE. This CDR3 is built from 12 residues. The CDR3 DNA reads TGTGCCAGCAGCATGCTGAACTATGGCCACACCTTC. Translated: CASSMLNYGHTF. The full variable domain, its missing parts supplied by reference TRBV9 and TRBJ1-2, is DSGVTQTPKHLITATGQRVTLRCSPRSGDLSVYWYQQSLDQGLQFLIQYYNGEERAKGNILERFSAQQFPDLHSELNLSSLELGDSALYFCASSMLNYGHTFGSGTRLTVV.

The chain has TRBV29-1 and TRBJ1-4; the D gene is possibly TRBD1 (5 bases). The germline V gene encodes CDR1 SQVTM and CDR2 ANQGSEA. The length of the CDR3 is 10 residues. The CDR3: CGAGGEKLFF. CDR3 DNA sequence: TGCGGGGCCGGCGGTGAAAAACTGTTTTTT.

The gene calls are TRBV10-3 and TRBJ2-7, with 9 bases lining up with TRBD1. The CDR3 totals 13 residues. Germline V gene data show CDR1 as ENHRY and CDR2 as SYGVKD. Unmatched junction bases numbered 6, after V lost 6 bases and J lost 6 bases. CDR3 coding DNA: TGTGCCATCAGCGCCGGACAGGGGAGCGAGCAGTACTTC. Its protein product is CAISAGQGSEQYF.

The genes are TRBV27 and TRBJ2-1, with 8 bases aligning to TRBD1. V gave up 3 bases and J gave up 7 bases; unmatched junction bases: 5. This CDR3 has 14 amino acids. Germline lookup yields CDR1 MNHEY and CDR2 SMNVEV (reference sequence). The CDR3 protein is CASSFFTGGNEQFF. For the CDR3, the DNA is TGTGCCAGCAGTTTTTTTACAGGGGGTAATGAGCAGTTCTTC.

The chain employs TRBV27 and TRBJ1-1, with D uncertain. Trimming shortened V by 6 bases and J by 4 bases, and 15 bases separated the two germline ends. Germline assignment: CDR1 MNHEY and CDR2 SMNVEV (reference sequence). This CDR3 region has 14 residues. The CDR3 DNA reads TGTGCCAGCAGCACGGGTCGCTACAGCACTGAAGCTTTCTTT. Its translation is CASSTGRYSTEAFF.

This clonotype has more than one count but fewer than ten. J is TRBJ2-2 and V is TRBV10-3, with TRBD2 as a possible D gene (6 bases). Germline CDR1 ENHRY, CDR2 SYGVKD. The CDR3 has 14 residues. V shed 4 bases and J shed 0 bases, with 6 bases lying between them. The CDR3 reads CAISGLANTGELFF. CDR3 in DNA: TGTGCCATCAGTGGACTAGCGAACACCGGGGAGCTGTTTTTT.

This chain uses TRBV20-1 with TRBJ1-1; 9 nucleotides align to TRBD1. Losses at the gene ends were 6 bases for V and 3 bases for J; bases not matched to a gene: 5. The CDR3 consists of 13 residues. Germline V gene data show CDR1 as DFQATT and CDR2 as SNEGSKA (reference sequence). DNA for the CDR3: TGCAGTGCACCTACAGGGGGCTACACTGAAGCTTTCTTT. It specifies CSAPTGGYTEAFF.

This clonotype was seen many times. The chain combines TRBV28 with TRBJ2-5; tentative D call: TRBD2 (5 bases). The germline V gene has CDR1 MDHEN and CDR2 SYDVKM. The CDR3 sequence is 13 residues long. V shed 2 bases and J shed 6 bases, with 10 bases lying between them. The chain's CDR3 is CASSLGVGKTQYF. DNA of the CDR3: TGTGCCAGCAGTTTAGGAGTCGGGAAGACCCAGTACTTC. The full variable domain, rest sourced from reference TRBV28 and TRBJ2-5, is DVKVTQSSRYLVKRTGEKVFLECVQDMDHENMFWYRQDPGLGLRLIYFSYDVKMKEKGDIPEGYSVSREKKERFSLILESASTNQTSMYLCASSLGVGKTQYFGPGTRLLVL.

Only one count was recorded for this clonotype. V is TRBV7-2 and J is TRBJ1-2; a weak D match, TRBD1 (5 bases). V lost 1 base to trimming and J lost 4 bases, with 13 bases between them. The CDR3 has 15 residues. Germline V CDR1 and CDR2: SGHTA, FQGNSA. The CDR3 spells CASSLVGGSSYGYTF. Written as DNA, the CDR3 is TGTGCCAGCAGCTTAGTCGGGGGGTCGAGCTATGGCTACACCTTC.